This T cell receptor (beta chain) was captured by sequencing in a study of T cells in tumors after PD-1 blockade. The CDR3 spans 16 residues. V was pared by 5 bases and J by 0 bases, with 11 bases between. Germline assignment: CDR1 SEHNR and CDR2 FQNEAQ (reference sequence). For this clone: Its target is not known.

General observations from the study: Clonal replacement, not reinvigoration, is suggested for expanded exhausted CD8+ clones after therapy.

Some clones are missing from TCRdb's copy, which holds only in-frame ones; the method was immunoSEQ multiplex PCR. This table holds 4,000 to 5,000 clones, around 60% found once. The rearrangement links TRBV7-9 to TRBJ1-6; D is undetermined. The receptor's source is a human donor with basal cell carcinoma. Sample: tumor tissue, taken after anti-PD-1 treatment. The CDR3 region is CASSPRGSSYNSPLHF. CDR3 nucleotide sequence: TGTGCCAGCAGCCCGCGAGGGAGCTCCTATAATTCACCCCTCCACTTT.